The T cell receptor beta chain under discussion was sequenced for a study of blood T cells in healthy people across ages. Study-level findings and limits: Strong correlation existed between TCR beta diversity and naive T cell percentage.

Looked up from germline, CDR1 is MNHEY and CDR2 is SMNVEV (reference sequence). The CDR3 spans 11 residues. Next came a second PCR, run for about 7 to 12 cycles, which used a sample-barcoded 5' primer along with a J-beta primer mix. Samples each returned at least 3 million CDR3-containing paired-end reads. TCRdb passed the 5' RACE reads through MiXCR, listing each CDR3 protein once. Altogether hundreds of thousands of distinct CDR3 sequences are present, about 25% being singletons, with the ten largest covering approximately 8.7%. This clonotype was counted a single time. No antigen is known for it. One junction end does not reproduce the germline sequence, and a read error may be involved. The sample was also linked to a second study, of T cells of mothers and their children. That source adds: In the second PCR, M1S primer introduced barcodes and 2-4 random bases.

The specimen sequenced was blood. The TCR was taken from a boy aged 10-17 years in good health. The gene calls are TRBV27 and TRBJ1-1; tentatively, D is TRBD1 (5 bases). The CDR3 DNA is TGTGCTAGCATCGGGGGATATGTAGCTTTCTTT. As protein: CASIGGYVAFF.